Listed below are T cell receptor beta chains from one sample, sequenced in a study of T cell changes during pregnancy in multiple sclerosis. Some clones are missing from TCRdb's copy, which holds only in-frame ones; the method was immunoSEQ multiplex PCR. Here the sample spans tens of thousands of clones, roughly nine tenths being singletons. Specimen: CD8+ T cells from peripheral blood mononuclear cells, collected before pregnancy. The receptors here all came from a female donor with multiple sclerosis, enrolled in a pregnancy study. Each CDR3 is given with its conserved first and last residue. A D gene is named only where the DNA matches it firmly. Size tells how often a clone was seen (once, few, many) or the class of an expanded clone, and some rows leave it out.

j_call d_call clone_size v_call cdr3_length cdr3_nt cdr3_aa
TRBJ1-5 TRBD1 NA TRBV15 17 TGTGCCACCAGCAGAGATCACTTGTACAGGGGGGTTCAGCCCCAGCATTTT CATSRDHLYRGVQPQHF
TRBJ1-2 NA NA TRBV7-9 14 TGTGCCAGCAGCTTACACGGAGACAACTATGGCTACACCTTC CASSLHGDNYGYTF
TRBJ2-1 NA once TRBV19 16 TGTGCCAGTAGTATTCAAGGTTATGGGCTTTTAGATGAGCAGTTCTTC CASSIQGYGLLDEQFF
TRBJ1-2 NA NA TRBV7-9 14 TGTGCCAGCAGCCTCCTAGACCCCTGGGAGGGCTACACCTTC CASSLLDPWEGYTF
TRBJ1-1 NA NA TRBV5-6 15 TGTGCCAGCAGCTTGATGGGTACGGGAAACACTGAAGCTTTCTTT CASSLMGTGNTEAFF
TRBJ2-7 TRBD1 NA TRBV30 15 TGTGCCTGGAGTGTACCTCCGGCAGGGGGCTACGAGCAGTACTTC CAWSVPPAGGYEQYF
TRBJ2-3 TRBD2 NA TRBV2 17 TGTGCCAGCAGTGGACTAGCGGGAGGACAAAGCACAGATACGCAGTATTTT CASSGLAGGQSTDTQYF
TRBJ1-2 TRBD1 NA TRBV7-6 15 TGTGCCAGCAGCTTAGTAGGGGGCGCGGACTATGGCTACACCTTC CASSLVGGADYGYTF
TRBJ1-5 TRBD1 NA TRBV27 14 TGTGCCAGCAGCCTCAGGTCAGGGGGCCAGCCCCAGCATTTT CASSLRSGGQPQHF
TRBJ1-2 TRBD1 NA TRBV5-6 13 TGTGCCAGCAGCCTGTCAGGGGGCTCTGGCTACACCTTC CASSLSGGSGYTF
TRBJ1-1 NA few TRBV30 12 TGTGCCTCACACAGACGGGACTCCGAAGCTTTCTTT CASHRRDSEAFF
TRBJ2-2 TRBD2 NA TRBV11-3 20 TGTGCCAGCAGCTTATACCGGGGGGAGGGAGGGAAAATAAACACCGGGGAGCTGTTTTTT CASSLYRGEGGKINTGELFF
TRBJ2-1 NA NA TRBV6-1 14 TGTGCCAGCAGCTCCTTGGCGGGAATGAATGAGCAGTTCTTC CASSSLAGMNEQFF
TRBJ2-1 NA once TRBV7-6 15 TGTGCCAGCAGCTCCGGGAGAGGTGTCTACAATGAGCAGTTCTTC CASSSGRGVYNEQFF
TRBJ1-1 NA NA TRBV14 15 TGTGCCAGCAGCCCGCGAGGGCGGGGGTGGGCTGAAGCTTTCTTT CASSPRGRGWAEAFF
TRBJ2-1 NA NA TRBV7-6 13 TGTGCCAGCAGCTTAACCCTAGGAGTTGAGCAGTTCTTC CASSLTLGVEQFF
TRBJ1-1 NA NA TRBV25-1 12 TGTGCCAGCGACGTCGGGGGTCCTGAAGCTTTCTTT CASDVGGPEAFF
TRBJ1-4 NA NA TRBV5-1 14 TGCGCCAGCAGCACTTACAGGCTGGGGGAAAAACTGTTTTTT CASSTYRLGEKLFF
TRBJ1-2 TRBD1 NA TRBV5-1 17 TGCGCCAGCAGCTTTACCCCGGGACAGGGGTCAAACTATGGCTACACCTTC CASSFTPGQGSNYGYTF
TRBJ2-2 TRBD1 NA TRBV25-1 18 TGTGCCAGCAGTGAATCGCGGCGACAGGGTCCGAACACCGGGGAGCTGTTTTTT CASSESRRQGPNTGELFF
TRBJ1-2 NA few TRBV28 13 TGTGCCAGCAGGCCTCAGGGGAGGGATGGCTACACCTTC CASRPQGRDGYTF
TRBJ1-2 TRBD1 once TRBV4-1 15 TGCGCCAGCAGCCCGCCGGACAGGCTAAACTATGGCTACACCTTC CASSPPDRLNYGYTF
TRBJ2-1 NA NA TRBV5-4 18 TGTGCCAGCAGCGGCCCACCGCGGGGACTCTTTTTCTTCAATGAGCAGTTCTTC CASSGPPRGLFFFNEQFF
TRBJ2-1 NA NA TRBV5-1 15 TGCGCCAGCAGCCCACTAGCCGACTCCTACAATGAGCAGTTCTTC CASSPLADSYNEQFF
TRBJ2-5 NA NA TRBV5-4 16 TGTGCCAGCAGCACAGAGACAGGGACTCTACAAGAGACCCAGTACTTC CASSTETGTLQETQYF
TRBJ1-1 TRBD1 NA TRBV7-9 14 TGTGCCAGCAGCCCAACAGGGGGCGTCCCTGAAGCTTTCTTT CASSPTGGVPEAFF
TRBJ1-2 TRBD1 NA TRBV5-4 14 TGTGCCAGCAGCCGGGACAGGGAGTCCTGGGGCTACACCTTC CASSRDRESWGYTF
TRBJ1-3 NA NA TRBV14 15 TGTGCCAGCAGCCAGAGAGGGGGATCCGGAAACACCATATATTTT CASSQRGGSGNTIYF
TRBJ1-2 NA NA TRBV6-5 14 TGTGCCAGCAGTGCGGGGGACATCGAACATGGCTACACCTTC CASSAGDIEHGYTF
TRBJ2-1 NA NA TRBV4-1 17 TGCGCCAGCAGCCAAGAATCATTTCAGGGGTCCTACAATGAGCAGTTCTTC CASSQESFQGSYNEQFF
TRBJ1-1 NA NA TRBV19 11 TGTGCCAGTAGATCCGGGTCGCAAGCTTTCTTT CASRSGSQAFF
TRBJ2-7 TRBD2 NA TRBV27 16 TGTGCCAGCAGTTTACGGCGACTAGCGGGAGTGAATGAGCAGTACTTC CASSLRRLAGVNEQYF
TRBJ1-2 TRBD1 once TRBV5-1 13 TGCGCCAGCAGCTTGAGGGGGCTCGAAGGCTACACCTTC CASSLRGLEGYTF
TRBJ2-7 NA NA TRBV25-1 12 TGTGCCAGCAGGCTAGGCACTGCCGAGCAGTACTTC CASRLGTAEQYF
TRBJ1-2 NA NA TRBV19 13 TGTGCCAGTCGTTTGGCAGGTGGCTATGGCTACACCTTC CASRLAGGYGYTF
TRBJ2-1 NA NA TRBV7-9 15 TGTGCCAGCAGCTTACTCGGCGGGACGGGAGATGAGCAGTTCTTC CASSLLGGTGDEQFF
TRBJ2-1 NA NA TRBV20-1 11 TGCAGTGCTCCCGACTACGATGAGCAGTTCTTC CSAPDYDEQFF
TRBJ1-6 TRBD1 NA TRBV6-4 14 TGTGCCAGCAGTGCGACAGGGTTTAACTCACCCCTCCACTTT CASSATGFNSPLHF